This T cell receptor (beta chain) was identified during a study of beta chain features in type 1 diabetes. Study observations and caveats: Researchers report that Type 1 diabetes patients had moderately but significantly shorter TCRB CDR3s across all four CD4+ subsets.

In its sample, this clone was seen many times. Its antigen is still unknown. Sequence at one end of the junction differs from germline and may be a read error. Investigators reverse transcribed all isolated RNA, so they sequenced expressed TCRB transcripts. Repertoires were generated with immunoSEQ multiplex PCR, while TCRdb's copy carries only in-frame clones and drops some. The table has approximately 130,000 clones, 15% to 20% seen once. The CDR3 spans 14 residues. Germline CDR1 is SQVTM and CDR2 is ANQGSEA. This TCR came from a man between 18 and 35 years old with type 1 diabetes. Sequenced input: central memory CD4+ T cells from blood. This chain joins TRBV29-1 and TRBJ2-1; 10 bases fit TRBD1. DNA of the CDR3: TGCAGCATTGACGGGACAGGGGCCCACAATGAGCAGTTCTTC. This gives the protein CSIDGTGAHNEQFF.